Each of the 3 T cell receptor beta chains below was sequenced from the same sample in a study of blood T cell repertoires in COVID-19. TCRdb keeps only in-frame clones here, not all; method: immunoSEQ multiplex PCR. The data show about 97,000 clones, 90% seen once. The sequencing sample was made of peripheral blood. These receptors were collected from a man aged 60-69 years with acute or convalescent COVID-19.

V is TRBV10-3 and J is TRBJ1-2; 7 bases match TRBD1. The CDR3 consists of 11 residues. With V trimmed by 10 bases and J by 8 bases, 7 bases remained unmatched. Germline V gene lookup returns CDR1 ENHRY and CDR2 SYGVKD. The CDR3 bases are TGTGCCACTTCGACAGGGAACGGCTACACCTTC. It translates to CATSTGNGYTF.

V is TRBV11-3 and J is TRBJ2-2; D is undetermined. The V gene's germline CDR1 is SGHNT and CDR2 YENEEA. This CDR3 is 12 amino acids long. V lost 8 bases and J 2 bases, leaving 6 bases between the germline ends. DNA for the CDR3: TGTGCCAGCGCGGCTAACACCGGGGAGCTGTTTTTT. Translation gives CASAANTGELFF.

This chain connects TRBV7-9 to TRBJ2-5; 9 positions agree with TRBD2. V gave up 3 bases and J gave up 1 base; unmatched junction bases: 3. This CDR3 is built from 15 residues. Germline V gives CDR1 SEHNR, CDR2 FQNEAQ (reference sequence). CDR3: CASSFSGGPQETQYF. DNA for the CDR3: TGTGCCAGCAGCTTTAGCGGGGGTCCCCAAGAGACCCAGTACTTC.